This T cell receptor beta chain was captured by sequencing in a study of T cells in Graves' hyperthyroidism and ophthalmopathy. Points from the study as a whole: Most clonotypes expanded in thyroid above 0.001 were likewise present in blood.

The germline gives CDR1 SGHVS, CDR2 FQNEAQ. J gave up 1 base and V 5 bases, and 10 bases lay outside the gene matches. The CDR3 runs 17 residues. TCR beta CDR3 regions were amplified from RNA transcripts. First-round RT-PCR targeting the TCR CDR3 was performed with the HTBI primer set. MiXCR was run by TCRdb on the multiplex PCR reads, yielding one entry per CDR3 protein. The sample shows more than 550,000 distinct CDR3 sequences, nearly 45% of them seen only once. Only a few counts were recorded for this clonotype. Its antigen remains unidentified. The sequencing input was peripheral blood or thyroid tissue (not recorded which). The TCR sequence derives from an adult man with Graves' disease, either hyperthyroidism or ophthalmopathy (not recorded which). The chain combines TRBV7-8 with TRBJ2-5; 10 positions agree with TRBD2. CDR3 bases: TGTGCCAGCAGCCCAATGGAGGCTAGCGGGAGCCAAGAGACCCAGTACTTC. The encoded protein is CASSPMEASGSQETQYF.